The 5 T cell receptor beta chains below were found in one sample sequenced in a study of human T cells and chemical hapten exposure. Time point given: pre-sensitization, week 0. Described treatment: therapeutic diphenylcyclopropenone sensitization with weekly scalp DPC. TCRdb itself ran the RACE reads through MiXCR, one entry per CDR3 protein. In the table there are tens of thousands of distinct CDR3 sequences, nearly 10% of which are singletons. The material was whole blood, obtained in connection with sensitization to the hapten diphenylcyclopropenone (DPC). All receptors come from a woman aged 40 to 49 with alopecia areata. Some clones in this sample may be carry-over from other donors' samples.

The table lists this clonotype with many counts. The chain links TRBV28 to TRBJ1-2, with D possibly TRBD1 on 6 matching bases. V lost 6 bases to trimming and J lost 1 base, with 9 bases between them. The germline V gene has CDR1 MDHEN and CDR2 SYDVKM. The CDR3 contains 13 residues. The CDR3 DNA sequence: TGTGCCAGCAGCCAACAGGGTAACTATGGCTACACCTTC. Translating gives CASSQQGNYGYTF.

This clonotype was detected many times. The chain joins TRBV4-2 to TRBJ1-1, with 9 bases identical to TRBD1. The J segment lost 1 base and the V segment lost 4 bases, leaving 4 bases of the junction unmatched. The CDR3 spans 15 residues. In germline, CDR1 is LGHNA, CDR2 YNFKEQ. Here the CDR3 reads CASSPWTGENTEAFF. DNA of the CDR3: TGTGCCAGCAGCCCGTGGACAGGGGAGAACACTGAAGCTTTCTTT.

This clonotype was detected many times. The V and J genes are TRBV4-2 and TRBJ2-1, with D possibly being TRBD1 (6 bases). Germline V gene sequence: CDR1 LGHNA, CDR2 YNFKEQ. The V gene lost 4 bases and the J gene lost 3 bases, with 16 bases spanning the gap. The CDR3 consists of 16 residues. The CDR3 DNA follows: TGTGCCAGCAGCCTAGGGACAAACTCCGTCTACAATGAGCAGTTCTTC. Translation: CASSLGTNSVYNEQFF.

This clonotype was picked up a small number of times. Written as DNA, the CDR3 is TGTGCCAGCAGAGAAGGCGGAAGAGGCTACACCTTC. Encoded protein: CASREGGRGYTF. This chain links TRBV12-3 or TRBV12-4 with TRBJ1-2; no clear D. This CDR3 spans 12 amino acids. V was pared by 6 bases and J by 8 bases, with 13 bases between.

This clonotype showed up just a few times. This chain connects TRBV3-1 to TRBJ2-5, with 7 bases identical to TRBD2. V was clipped by 7 bases and J by 2 bases; unmatched bases: 13. Germline CDR1 and CDR2: LGHDT and YNNKEL (reference sequence). The CDR3 spans 16 residues. CDR3 loop: CASKEWGGTRQETQYF. CDR3 coding DNA: TGTGCCAGCAAGGAATGGGGGGGGACTCGACAAGAGACCCAGTACTTC.